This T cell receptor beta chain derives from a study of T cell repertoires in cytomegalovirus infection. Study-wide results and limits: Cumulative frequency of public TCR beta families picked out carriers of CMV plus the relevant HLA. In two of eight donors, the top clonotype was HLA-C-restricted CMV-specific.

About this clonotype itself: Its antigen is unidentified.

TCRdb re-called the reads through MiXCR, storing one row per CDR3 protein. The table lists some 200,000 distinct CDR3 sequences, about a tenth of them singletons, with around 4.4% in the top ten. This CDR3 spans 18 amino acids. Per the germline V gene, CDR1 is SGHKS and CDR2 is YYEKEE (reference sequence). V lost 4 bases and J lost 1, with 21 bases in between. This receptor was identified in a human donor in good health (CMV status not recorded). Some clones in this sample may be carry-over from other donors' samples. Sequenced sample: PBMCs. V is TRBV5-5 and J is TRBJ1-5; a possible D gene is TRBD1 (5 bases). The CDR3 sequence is CASSPLPTRDASNQPQHF. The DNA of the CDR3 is TGTGCCAGCAGCCCCCTGCCCACAAGGGACGCGAGCAATCAGCCCCAGCATTTT. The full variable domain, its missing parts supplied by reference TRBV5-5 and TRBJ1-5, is DAGVTQSPTHLIKTRGQQVTLRCSPISGHKSVSWYQQVLGQGPQFIFQYYEKEERGRGNFPDRFSARQFPNYSSELNVNALLLGDSALYLCASSPLPTRDASNQPQHFGDGTRLSIL.